One sample yielded the 6 T cell receptor beta chains listed below, sequenced in a study of cytomegalovirus exposure and HLA in healthy donors. The PCR employed 60 Vbeta primers together with 13 Jbeta primers. Only in-frame clones appear in the TCRdb table, and some are missing; sequencing was by immunoSEQ multiplex PCR. The sample totals approximately 110,000 clones. The sample consisted of PBMCs. These receptors all come from a man aged 40-55 years in good health and CMV-seronegative.

The chain employs TRBV18 and TRBJ1-4; 9 nucleotides match TRBD1. CDR1 is KGHSH and CDR2 is LQKENI in the germline V gene. Trimming cost V 1 base and J 7 bases; bases outside gene matches: 4. This CDR3 is built from 15 residues. In DNA form, the CDR3 reads TGTGCCAGCTCACCACTCGGACAGGGGAGTGAAAAACTGTTTTTT. This sequence encodes CASSPLGQGSEKLFF.

The chain links TRBV13 to TRBJ2-1, with D tentatively TRBD1 (6 bases). Trimming pared 3 bases from V and 10 bases from J, leaving 13 bases between. The CDR3 runs to 13 residues. CDR1 and CDR2 (germline): PRHDT, FYEKMQ (reference sequence). CDR3 residues: CASSFRGPYEQFF. CDR3 DNA sequence: TGTGCCAGCAGCTTCAGGGGCCCATACGAGCAGTTCTTC.

The chain uses TRBV4-1 and TRBJ1-2, with D possibly matching TRBD1 (6 bases). Trimming shortened V by 3 bases and J by 0 bases, and 17 bases separated the two germline ends. The germline V gene encodes CDR1 MGHRA and CDR2 YSYEKL. The CDR3 has 17 residues. The CDR3 sequence is CASSQPKGELANYGYTF. The CDR3 nucleotides read TGCGCCAGCAGCCAGCCTAAGGGGGAGTTAGCTAACTATGGCTACACCTTC.

The chain carries TRBV27 and TRBJ2-5, with 11 bases identical to TRBD2. Trimming took 11 bases from V and 5 from J; bases not matched to a gene: 13. CDR3 length: 15 residues. Germline-derived CDR1 and CDR2 are MNHEY and SMNVEV (reference sequence). Written as DNA, the CDR3 is TGTGCCGCCACGGGTAGCGGGAGGGCGGGTGAGACCCAGTACTTC. This encodes CAATGSGRAGETQYF.

The V call is TRBV30, the J call TRBJ2-7, with 8 nucleotides matching TRBD1. The CDR3 sequence is 17 residues long. The V segment lost 1 base and the J segment 3 bases; nucleotides outside the gene matches: 14. CDR1 is GTSNPN, CDR2 SVGIG, per germline (reference sequence). The CDR3 DNA sequence: TGTGCCTGGAGTGGCACCGCTCCGGGACAGGTCTTCTACGAGCAGTACTTC. Its protein product is CAWSGTAPGQVFYEQYF.

The rearrangement joins TRBV19 to TRBJ1-5; TRBD1 matches 7 bases. Germline values: CDR1 LNHDA, CDR2 SQIVND (reference sequence). The CDR3 loop spans 15 amino acids. Trimming removed 7 bases from V and 4 bases from J; junction bases left unmatched: 10. CDR3: CASIGRGLKNQPQHF. CDR3 DNA: TGTGCCAGTATTGGCAGGGGGTTGAAAAATCAGCCCCAGCATTTT. The complete variable domain, with remaining parts taken from reference TRBV19 and TRBJ1-5, reads DGGITQSPKYLFRKEGQNVTLSCEQNLNHDAMYWYRQDPGQGLRLIYYSQIVNDFQKGDIAEGYSVSREKKESFPLTVTSAQKNPTAFYLCASIGRGLKNQPQHFGDGTRLSIL.